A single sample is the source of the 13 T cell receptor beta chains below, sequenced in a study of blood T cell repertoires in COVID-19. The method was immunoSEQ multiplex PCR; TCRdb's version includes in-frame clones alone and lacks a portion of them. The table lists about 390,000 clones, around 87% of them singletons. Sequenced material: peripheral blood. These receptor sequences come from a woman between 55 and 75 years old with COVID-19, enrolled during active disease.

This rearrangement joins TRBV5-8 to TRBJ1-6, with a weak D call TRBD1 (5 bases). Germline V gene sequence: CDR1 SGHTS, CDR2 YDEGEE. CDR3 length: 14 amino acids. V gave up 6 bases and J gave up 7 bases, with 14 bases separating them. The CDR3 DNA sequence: TGTGCCAGCACCAACGGGGGGTGGAATTCACCCCTCCACTTT. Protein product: CASTNGGWNSPLHF.

DNA for the CDR3: TGTGCCAGCAGCTCATACCAGGGGGCAGCTGGAAACACCATATATTTT. Protein: CASSSYQGAAGNTIYF. This chain links TRBV7-2 with TRBJ1-3; the match to TRBD1 covers 8 bases. V gave up 4 bases and J gave up 2 bases; unmatched junction bases: 7. Germline assignment: CDR1 SGHTA and CDR2 FQGNSA. This CDR3 has 16 residues.

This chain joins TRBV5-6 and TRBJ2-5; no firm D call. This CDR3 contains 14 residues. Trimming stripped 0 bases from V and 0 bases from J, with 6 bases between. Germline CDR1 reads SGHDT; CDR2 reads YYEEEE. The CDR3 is CASSLGAYQETQYF. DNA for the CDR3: TGTGCCAGCAGCTTGGGGGCTTACCAAGAGACCCAGTACTTC.

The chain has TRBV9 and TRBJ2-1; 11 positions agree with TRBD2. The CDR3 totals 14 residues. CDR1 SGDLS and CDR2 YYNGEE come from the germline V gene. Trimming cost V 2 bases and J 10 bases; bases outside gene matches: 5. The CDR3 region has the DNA TGTGCCAGCAGCGTTGGGACTAGCGGTAGGGAGCAGTTCTTC. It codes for CASSVGTSGREQFF.

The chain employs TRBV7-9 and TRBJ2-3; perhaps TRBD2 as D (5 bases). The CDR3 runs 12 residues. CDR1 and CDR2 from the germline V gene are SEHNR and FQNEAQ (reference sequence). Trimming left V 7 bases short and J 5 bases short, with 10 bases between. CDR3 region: CASILGGDTQYF. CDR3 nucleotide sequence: TGTGCCAGCATCCTCGGAGGAGATACGCAGTATTTT.

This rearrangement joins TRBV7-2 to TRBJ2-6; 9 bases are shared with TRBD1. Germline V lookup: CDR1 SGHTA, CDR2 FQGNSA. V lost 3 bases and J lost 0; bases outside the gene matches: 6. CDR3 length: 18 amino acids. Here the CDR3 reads CASSLLGTGSSGANVLTF. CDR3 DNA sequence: TGTGCCAGCAGCTTGCTCGGGACAGGGTCCTCTGGGGCCAACGTCCTGACTTTC. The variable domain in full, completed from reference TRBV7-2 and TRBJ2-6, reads GAGVSQSPSNKVTEKGKDVELRCDPISGHTALYWYRQSLGQGLEFLIYFQGNSAPDKSGLPSDRFSAERTGGSVSTLTIQRTQQEDSAVYLCASSLLGTGSSGANVLTFGAGSRLTVL.

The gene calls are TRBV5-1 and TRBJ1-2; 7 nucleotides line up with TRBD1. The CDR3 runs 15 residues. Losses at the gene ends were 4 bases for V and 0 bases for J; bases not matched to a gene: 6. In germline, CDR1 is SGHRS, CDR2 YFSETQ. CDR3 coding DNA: TGCGCCAGCAGCATACGACAGGGAGCTAACTATGGCTACACCTTC. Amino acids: CASSIRQGANYGYTF.

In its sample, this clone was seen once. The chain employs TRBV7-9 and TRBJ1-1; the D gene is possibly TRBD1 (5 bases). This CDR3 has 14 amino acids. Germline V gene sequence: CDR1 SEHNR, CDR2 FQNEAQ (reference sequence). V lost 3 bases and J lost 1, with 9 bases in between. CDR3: CASSFGGTNTEAFF. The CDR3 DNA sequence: TGTGCCAGCAGCTTCGGAGGGACGAACACTGAAGCTTTCTTT. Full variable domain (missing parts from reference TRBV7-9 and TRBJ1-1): DTGVSQNPRHKITKRGQNVTFRCDPISEHNRLYWYRQTLGQGPEFLTYFQNEAQLEKSRLLSDRFSAERPKGSFSTLEIQRTEQGDSAMYLCASSFGGTNTEAFFGQGTRLTVV.

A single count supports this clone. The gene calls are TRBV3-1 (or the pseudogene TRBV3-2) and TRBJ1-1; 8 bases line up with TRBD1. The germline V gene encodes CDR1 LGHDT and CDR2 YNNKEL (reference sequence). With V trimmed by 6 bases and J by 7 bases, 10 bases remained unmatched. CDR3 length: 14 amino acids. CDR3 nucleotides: TGTGCCAGCAGAAACAGGGGGGCTGCAGATGAAGCTTTCTTT. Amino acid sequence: CASRNRGAADEAFF.

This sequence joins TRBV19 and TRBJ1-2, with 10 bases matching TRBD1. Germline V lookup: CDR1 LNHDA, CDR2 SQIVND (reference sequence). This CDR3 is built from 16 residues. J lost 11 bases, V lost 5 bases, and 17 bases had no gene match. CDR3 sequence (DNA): TGTGCCAGTAGTTCAACCCGACAGGGGGCGGTTTGGGTATACACCTTC. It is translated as CASSSTRQGAVWVYTF.

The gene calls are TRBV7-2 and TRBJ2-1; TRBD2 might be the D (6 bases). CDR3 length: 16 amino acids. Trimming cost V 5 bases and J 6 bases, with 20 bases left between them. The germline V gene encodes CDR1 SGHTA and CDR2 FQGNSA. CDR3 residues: CASSKNSGNPFNEQFF. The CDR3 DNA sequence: TGTGCCAGCAGCAAAAATAGCGGAAATCCATTCAATGAGCAGTTCTTC.

CDR3 in amino acids: CASSYRDRGPGELFF. CDR3 sequence (DNA): TGTGCCAGCAGTTACCGGGACAGGGGTCCCGGGGAGCTGTTTTTT. The chain has TRBV7-2 and TRBJ2-2; 10 nucleotides agree with TRBD1. In germline, CDR1 is SGHTA, CDR2 FQGNSA. J was trimmed by 6 bases and V by 6 bases; bases with no gene match: 7. The CDR3 has 15 amino acids.

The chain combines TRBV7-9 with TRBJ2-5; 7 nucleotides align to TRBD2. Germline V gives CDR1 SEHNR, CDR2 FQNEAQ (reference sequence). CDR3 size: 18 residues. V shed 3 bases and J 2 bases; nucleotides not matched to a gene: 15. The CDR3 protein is CASSFPPYSGAPQETQYF. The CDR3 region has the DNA TGTGCCAGCAGCTTCCCCCCCTACAGCGGGGCTCCTCAAGAGACCCAGTACTTC.